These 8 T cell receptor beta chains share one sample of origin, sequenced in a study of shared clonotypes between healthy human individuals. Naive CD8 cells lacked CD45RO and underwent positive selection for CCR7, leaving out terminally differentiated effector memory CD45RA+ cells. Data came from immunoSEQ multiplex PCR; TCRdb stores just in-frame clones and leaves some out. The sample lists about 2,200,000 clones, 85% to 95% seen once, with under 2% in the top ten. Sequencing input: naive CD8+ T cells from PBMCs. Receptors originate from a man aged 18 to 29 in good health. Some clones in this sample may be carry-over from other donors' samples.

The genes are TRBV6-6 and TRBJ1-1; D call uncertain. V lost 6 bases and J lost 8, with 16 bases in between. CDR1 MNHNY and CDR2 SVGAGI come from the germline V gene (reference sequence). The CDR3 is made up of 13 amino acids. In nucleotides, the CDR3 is TGTGCCAGCAGCCCCCCGGGGAGTCGGGAAGCTTTCTTT. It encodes CASSPPGSREAFF.

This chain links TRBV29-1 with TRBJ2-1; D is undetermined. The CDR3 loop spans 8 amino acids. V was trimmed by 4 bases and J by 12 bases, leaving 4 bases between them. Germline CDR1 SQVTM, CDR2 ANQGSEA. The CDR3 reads CSVGVQFF. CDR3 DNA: TGCAGCGTTGGGGTGCAGTTCTTC.

CDR3 sequence: CSMIAGGPYNEQFF. CDR3 coding DNA: TGCAGCATGATAGCGGGAGGGCCTTACAATGAGCAGTTCTTC. V gene TRBV29-1 combines with J gene TRBJ2-1, with 11 nucleotides matching TRBD2. CDR1 and CDR2 from the germline V gene are SQVTM and ANQGSEA. The ends lost 8 bases at V and 4 bases at J; junction bases unmatched: 7. The CDR3 loop spans 14 amino acids.

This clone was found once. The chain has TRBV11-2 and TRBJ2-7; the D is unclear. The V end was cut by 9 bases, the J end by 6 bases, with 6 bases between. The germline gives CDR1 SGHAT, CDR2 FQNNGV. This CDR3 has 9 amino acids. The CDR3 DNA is TGTGCCAGTGGTTCCGAGCAGTACTTC. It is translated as CASGSEQYF.

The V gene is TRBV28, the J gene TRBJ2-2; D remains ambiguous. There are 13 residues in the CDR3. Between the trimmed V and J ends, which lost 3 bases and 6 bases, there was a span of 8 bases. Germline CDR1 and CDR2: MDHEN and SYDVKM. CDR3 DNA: TGTGCCAGCAGTTTTTACGACCCCGGGGAGCTGTTTTTT. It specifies CASSFYDPGELFF.

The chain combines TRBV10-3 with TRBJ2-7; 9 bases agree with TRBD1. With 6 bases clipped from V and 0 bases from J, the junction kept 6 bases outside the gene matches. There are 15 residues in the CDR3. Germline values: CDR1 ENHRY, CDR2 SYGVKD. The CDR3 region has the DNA TGTGCCATCAGGGGAAGGACAGGGGACTCCTACGAGCAGTACTTC. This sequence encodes CAIRGRTGDSYEQYF.

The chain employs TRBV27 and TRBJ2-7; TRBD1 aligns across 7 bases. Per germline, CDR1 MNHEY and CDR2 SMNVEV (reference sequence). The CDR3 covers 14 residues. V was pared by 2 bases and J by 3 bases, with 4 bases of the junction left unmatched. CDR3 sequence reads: CASSLTGVLYEQYF. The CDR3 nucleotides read TGTGCCAGCAGTTTAACAGGGGTCCTCTACGAGCAGTACTTC.

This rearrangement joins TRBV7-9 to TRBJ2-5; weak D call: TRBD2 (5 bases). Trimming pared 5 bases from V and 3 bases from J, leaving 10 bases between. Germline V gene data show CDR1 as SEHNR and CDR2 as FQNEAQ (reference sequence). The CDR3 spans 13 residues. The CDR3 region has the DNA TGTGCCAGCAGCGGACCGAGGGAAGAGACCCAGTACTTC. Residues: CASSGPREETQYF.